What follows describes a single TCR beta chain. No antigen is known for it. This CDR3 contains 14 residues. CDR1 is MNHNY, CDR2 SVGAGI, per germline (reference sequence). With 5 bases clipped from V and 7 bases from J, the junction kept 7 bases outside the gene matches. These data originate in a study of T cells in localized non-small cell lung cancer. Study-wide results and limits: Uninvolved adjacent lung had the highest recorded T cell clonality, with tumor below it. Longer overall survival associated with higher blood T cell density; shorter survival with higher adjacent-lung clonality.

Clones were sequenced by immunoSEQ multiplex PCR, and TCRdb holds only the in-frame ones, with some missing. The sample gives tens of thousands of clones, around 83% of which show up once; almost 8% is in the top ten. The sample was PBMCs, taken before any cancer treatment. J is TRBJ1-1 and V is TRBV6-6, with 10 bases lining up with TRBD1. The receptor was derived from a man between 40 and 69 years old with stage II lung adenocarcinoma. The CDR3 sequence is CASSQDRGTYEAFF. The CDR3, as DNA: TGTGCCAGCAGTCAGGACAGGGGGACCTATGAAGCTTTCTTT.